Following are 24 T cell receptor beta chains from one sample sequenced in a study of patients and donors after allogeneic stem cell transplantation. TCRdb itself ran the RT-PCR reads through MiXCR, one entry per CDR3 protein. This sample carries 920,000 or so distinct CDR3 sequences, under 20% of them seen once, and the ten largest clones take roughly 6%. The sample was blood, either unsorted or a sorted T cell fraction (not recorded which). The receptors stem from a human donor who was either an allogeneic HSCT recipient or a stem cell or donor lymphocyte infusion donor (not recorded which). It is not recorded whose cells these are; they may come from a transplant donor.

A single count supports this clonotype. V is TRBV5-1 and J is TRBJ2-5; possibly TRBD2 for D (6 bases). The germline gives CDR1 SGHRS, CDR2 YFSETQ. The CDR3 spans 17 residues. Trimming shortened V by 4 bases and J by 0 bases, and 19 bases separated the two germline ends. The CDR3 DNA reads as TGCGCCAGCAGCATGAGCTGGGCTAGCGAGTACCAAGAGACCCAGTACTTC. This gives the protein CASSMSWASEYQETQYF.

The chain uses TRBV9 and TRBJ2-1, with no clear D. The germline V gene has CDR1 SGDLS and CDR2 YYNGEE. V lost 1 base and J 5 bases, leaving 7 bases between the germline ends. The CDR3 consists of 13 residues. The DNA of the CDR3 is TGTGCCAGCAGCGTACGGATGAACAATGAGCAGTTCTTC. Protein: CASSVRMNNEQFF. Full variable domain (rest looked up from reference TRBV9 and TRBJ2-1): DSGVTQTPKHLITATGQRVTLRCSPRSGDLSVYWYQQSLDQGLQFLIQYYNGEERAKGNILERFSAQQFPDLHSELNLSSLELGDSALYFCASSVRMNNEQFFGPGTRLTVL.

This clonotype was seen many times. CDR3 DNA: TGCAGTGAAACCGCTCAAACCTACAATGAGCAGTTCTTC. Encoded protein: CSETAQTYNEQFF. V is TRBV20-1 and J is TRBJ2-1; D gene unclear. This CDR3 is built from 13 residues. The V end was cut by 7 bases, the J end by 2 bases, with 12 bases between. The germline V gene has CDR1 DFQATT and CDR2 SNEGSKA (reference sequence).

The V call is TRBV6-5, the J call TRBJ2-3, with 7 bases matching TRBD2. CDR1 and CDR2 from the germline V gene are MNHEY and SVGAGI. There are 15 residues in the CDR3. V gave up 3 bases and J gave up 2 bases; unmatched junction bases: 5. CDR3 DNA sequence: TGTGCCAGCAGTTATAACCGGGACTACACAGATACGCAGTATTTT. Translated, it gives CASSYNRDYTDTQYF.

The gene calls are TRBV27 and TRBJ2-7; D perhaps matches TRBD1 (6 bases). Trimming pared 4 bases from V and 6 bases from J, leaving 28 bases between. Per the germline V gene, CDR1 is MNHEY and CDR2 is SMNVEV (reference sequence). CDR3 length equals 18 residues. Here the CDR3 DNA reads TGTGCCAGCAGTTCCCGGGTGGGGGCAAGCCCATCGGTGGGCGAGCAGTACTTC. Protein sequence: CASSSRVGASPSVGEQYF.

In its sample, this clonotype was seen a few times. The J gene is TRBJ1-5, the V gene TRBV5-1; tentatively, D is TRBD1 (6 bases). V shed 1 base and J shed 7 bases, with 12 bases lying between them. Germline values: CDR1 SGHRS, CDR2 YFSETQ. The CDR3 is made up of 14 amino acids. The CDR3 DNA reads as TGCGCCAGCAGCTTGAACGTAGGGGGACAGCCCCAGCATTTT. Translated, it gives CASSLNVGGQPQHF.

The sample holds a few counts of this clonotype. The chain uses TRBV5-1 and TRBJ2-1, with 7 positions matching TRBD1. V was clipped by 2 bases and J by 9 bases; unmatched bases: 8. The CDR3 loop spans 14 amino acids. CDR1 and CDR2 from the germline V gene are SGHRS and YFSETQ. The CDR3: CASSFRDSIAEQFF. DNA for the CDR3: TGCGCCAGCAGCTTTCGGGACAGCATTGCTGAGCAGTTCTTC.

The genes are TRBV27 and TRBJ2-7; 9 bases match TRBD2. Looked up from germline, CDR1 is MNHEY and CDR2 is SMNVEV (reference sequence). Unmatched junction bases numbered 8, after V lost 0 bases and J lost 2 bases. The CDR3 extends over 17 amino acids. This CDR3 is CASSLSWAAGGPYEQYF. The DNA of the CDR3 is TGTGCCAGCAGTTTATCGTGGGCGGCGGGAGGGCCCTACGAGCAGTACTTC.

This chain connects TRBV7-2 to TRBJ1-2, with TRBD1 as a possible D gene (6 bases). Germline loops: CDR1 SGHTA, CDR2 FQGNSA. The CDR3 is made up of 14 amino acids. Deletions cut 3 bases from V and 8 bases from J, with 16 bases between. DNA for the CDR3: TGTGCCAGCAGCTTCCCCAACAGGGCAGGGGGCTACACCTTC. This encodes CASSFPNRAGGYTF. The entire variable domain, with the rest obtained from reference TRBV7-2 and TRBJ1-2, is as follows: GAGVSQSPSNKVTEKGKDVELRCDPISGHTALYWYRQSLGQGLEFLIYFQGNSAPDKSGLPSDRFSAERTGGSVSTLTIQRTQQEDSAVYLCASSFPNRAGGYTFGSGTRLTVV.

This clonotype was detected many times. The genes are TRBV24-1 and TRBJ2-1; 9 bases map to TRBD1. Per germline, CDR1 KGHDR and CDR2 SFDVKD. V trimming: 12 bases; J trimming: 4 bases; junction bases outside the gene matches: 6. The CDR3 totals 13 residues. DNA of the CDR3: TGTGCCTCCTCCGGGACAGGGTACAATGAGCAGTTCTTC. The encoded protein is CASSGTGYNEQFF.

There are a few counts of this clonotype. The rearrangement joins TRBV6-2 or TRBV6-3 to TRBJ2-7, with 7 bases lining up with TRBD1. Germline V CDR1 and CDR2: MNHEY, SVGEGT. The CDR3 spans 17 residues. The V segment lost 6 bases and the J segment 2 bases; nucleotides outside the gene matches: 16. The CDR3 is CASRMEIQDRTTYEQYF. The DNA of the CDR3 is TGTGCCAGCAGAATGGAAATCCAGGACAGGACCACCTACGAGCAGTACTTC.

This clonotype was counted only a few times. This chain links TRBV6-5 with TRBJ2-1, with D perhaps TRBD2 (6 bases). With 0 bases removed from V and 9 bases from J, the gap between germline ends came to 12 bases. CDR3 length: 14 residues. Germline V gene data show CDR1 as MNHEY and CDR2 as SVGAGI. The CDR3 nucleotides read TGTGCCAGCAGTTACTCGGGGGGAATCGGTGAGCAGTTCTTC. Encoded protein: CASSYSGGIGEQFF.

This clonotype was found a few times. This chain joins TRBV5-6 and TRBJ1-4; D is unclear. Germline CDR1 is SGHDT and CDR2 is YYEEEE. The length of the CDR3 is 16 residues. V shed 4 bases and J shed 4 bases, with 17 bases lying between them. CDR3 protein: CASSTPGGPLNEKLFF. The CDR3 DNA sequence: TGTGCCAGCAGCACGCCCGGTGGACCACTTAATGAAAAACTGTTTTTT. The full variable domain, in which reference TRBV5-6 and TRBJ1-4 provide the parts outside the CDR3, is DAGVTQSPTHLIKTRGQQVTLRCSPKSGHDTVSWYQQALGQGPQFIFQYYEEEERQRGNFPDRFSGHQFPNYSSELNVNALLLGDSALYLCASSTPGGPLNEKLFFGSGTQLSVL.

This clonotype was seen a handful of times. The V and J genes are TRBV7-9 and TRBJ1-4; D might be TRBD1 (5 bases). This CDR3 is 15 amino acids long. With 6 bases removed from V and 2 bases from J, the gap between germline ends came to 13 bases. CDR1 and CDR2 (germline): SEHNR, FQNEAQ (reference sequence). CDR3 sequence: CASRRTGSTNEKLFF. The CDR3 coding sequence is TGTGCCAGCAGACGAACAGGATCGACTAATGAAAAACTGTTTTTT.

This clonotype was detected only a few times. As DNA, the CDR3 is TGCGCCAGCAGCTTGGAAGGGCCTGGCTACACCTTC. This encodes CASSLEGPGYTF. The V gene is TRBV5-1, the J gene TRBJ1-2, with D uncertain. Trimming took off 0 bases at V and 7 bases at J, with 7 bases between the two ends. Germline assignment: CDR1 SGHRS and CDR2 YFSETQ. The CDR3 has 12 amino acids.

The chain joins TRBV5-6 to TRBJ1-4; D not certain. V lost 2 bases, J lost 8 bases, and 10 bases lay in between. The CDR3 loop spans 13 amino acids. Germline assignment: CDR1 SGHDT and CDR2 YYEEEE. This CDR3 reads CASSFREKEKLFF. The CDR3 nucleotides read TGTGCCAGCAGCTTTCGGGAAAAGGAAAAACTGTTTTTT. The entire variable domain, with the rest obtained from reference TRBV5-6 and TRBJ1-4, is as follows: DAGVTQSPTHLIKTRGQQVTLRCSPKSGHDTVSWYQQALGQGPQFIFQYYEEEERQRGNFPDRFSGHQFPNYSSELNVNALLLGDSALYLCASSFREKEKLFFGSGTQLSVL.

The CDR3 reads CASSQPGGGVASTDTQYF. The CDR3 bases are TGTGCCAGCAGCCAACCAGGGGGCGGAGTCGCTAGCACAGATACGCAGTATTTT. The chain links TRBV4-2 to TRBJ2-3; 8 bases line up with TRBD1. This CDR3 contains 18 residues. The germline CDR1 and CDR2 sequences are LGHNA and YNFKEQ. The trim removed 2 bases at V and 0 bases at J, leaving 10 bases unmatched.

This clonotype turned up a few times. The rearrangement links TRBV12-3 or TRBV12-4 to TRBJ2-7; D assignment may be TRBD1 or TRBD2 (8 bases each). The CDR3 extends over 19 amino acids. V shed 5 bases and J shed 0 bases, with 26 bases lying between them. In DNA, the CDR3 is TGTGCCAGCAGTCAACTCGGACAGGGTCAAAGCGGGAGCTCCTACGAGCAGTACTTC. It translates to CASSQLGQGQSGSSYEQYF.

There are many counts of this clonotype. CDR3: CASRRYPTSGGETQYF. Here the CDR3 DNA reads TGTGCCAGCAGACGCTACCCGACTAGCGGGGGTGAGACCCAGTACTTC. The V and J genes are TRBV12-3 or TRBV12-4 and TRBJ2-5; 12 bases map to TRBD2. J was trimmed by 5 bases and V by 6 bases; bases with no gene match: 10. The CDR3 spans 16 residues.

The chain uses TRBV5-6 and TRBJ2-7, with TRBD2 as a possible D gene (6 bases). V was shortened by 3 bases and J by 6 bases, with 13 bases between the two germline ends. The germline CDR1 and CDR2 sequences are SGHDT and YYEEEE. There are 13 residues in the CDR3. CDR3 in DNA: TGTGCCAGCAGCTCGGGACTGCGTAGCGAGCAGTACTTC. It translates to CASSSGLRSEQYF.

V and J are TRBV6-2 or TRBV6-3 and TRBJ2-3; 7 bases agree with TRBD1. Germline CDR1 reads MNHEY; CDR2 reads SVGEGT. The CDR3 has 16 amino acids. V dropped 4 bases and J dropped 1; count of bases not matched to a gene: 8. Here the CDR3 reads CASSFSGQVRTDTQYF. DNA for the CDR3: TGTGCCAGCAGTTTCTCCGGACAGGTTCGCACAGATACGCAGTATTTT.

The table lists this clonotype with a few counts. The chain joins TRBV20-1 to TRBJ2-1, with D unresolved. Germline CDR1 DFQATT, CDR2 SNEGSKA (reference sequence). This CDR3 spans 13 amino acids. Trimming stripped 3 bases from V and 4 bases from J, with 10 bases between. The CDR3 loop reads CSASDPLYNEQFF. In nucleotides, the CDR3 is TGCAGTGCTAGTGACCCTCTTTACAATGAGCAGTTCTTC.

This clonotype has only a few counts. This chain links TRBV27 with TRBJ1-1; no clear D gene. The germline V and J ends were trimmed by 4 bases and 2 bases, with 17 bases remaining between them. The CDR3 is 16 residues long. Germline V gene sequence: CDR1 MNHEY, CDR2 SMNVEV (reference sequence). In nucleotides, the CDR3 is TGTGCCAGCAGTTCAAACAGCGTTCTGGGCAACACTGAAGCTTTCTTT. It is translated as CASSSNSVLGNTEAFF.

This clonotype was counted between two and nine times. The chain employs TRBV5-6 and TRBJ1-5; D call uncertain. There are 15 residues in the CDR3. Germline-derived CDR1 and CDR2 are SGHDT and YYEEEE. V lost 2 bases and J 2 bases, leaving 11 bases between the germline ends. In DNA, the CDR3 is TGTGCCAGCAGCTTTACCGGGTTGGGCAATCAGCCCCAGCATTTT. This gives the protein CASSFTGLGNQPQHF.